The present TCR beta chain was sequenced within a study of T cell responses to AZD1222 COVID-19 vaccine. TCRdb's table, derived via immunoSEQ multiplex PCR, lists solely in-frame clones and lacks some. This table holds 75,000 to 90,000 clones, 78% found once. Study-level findings and limits: Nearly half of spike-specific TCRs reportedly target variant regions that are unmutated in the B.1.351 and B.1.1.7 variants. Two AZD1222 administrations were followed by greater Spike-specific TCR breadth and depth. Distributed over spike, vaccine-associated CD4 TCRs predominated at 160-218 and 743-854.

Concerning this clone: Its antigen remains unknown.

Per the germline V gene, CDR1 is SGHDN and CDR2 is FVKESK. The CDR3 runs 16 residues. Trimming removed 2 bases at V and 1 base at J, with 12 bases between. Sample: peripheral blood, taken on day 0 of AZD1222 vaccination. The TCR comes from an adult in good health. This chain connects TRBV14 to TRBJ1-3; tentatively, D is TRBD1 (6 bases). In nucleotides, the CDR3 is TGTGCCAGCAGCCAAACGGGGGCTCCTTCTGGAAACACCATATATTTT. Amino acid sequence: CASSQTGAPSGNTIYF.